This T cell receptor beta chain was identified in a study of T cells in Graves' hyperthyroidism and ophthalmopathy. The study, taken as a whole, reports: Ophthalmopathy was predicted by the model a median of about six months ahead of onset. A model using 13 V-J features told ophthalmopathy apart from stable hyperthyroidism. Blood also held most thyroid clonotypes expanded beyond 0.001.

Regions amplified from RNA transcripts were the TCR beta CDR3 regions. The HTBI primer set drove a first-round RT-PCR of the TCR CDR3. One entry per CDR3 protein, called by TCRdb with MiXCR from the multiplex PCR reads. Of roughly 580,000 distinct CDR3 sequences listed, approximately 14% are singletons. This clonotype was recorded at least ten times. What it binds is not known. Blood was drawn at first hyperthyroidism diagnosis, before any ophthalmopathy symptoms. Germline V lookup: CDR1 KGHDR, CDR2 SFDVKD. V gave up 1 base and J gave up 13 bases; unmatched junction bases: 9. This CDR3 is built from 15 residues.

The sample comprised blood. This receptor was obtained from a young woman with Graves' hyperthyroidism that later progressed to Graves' ophthalmopathy. V gene TRBV24-1 combines with J gene TRBJ2-1; 10 bases map to TRBD1. This CDR3 is CATSDFKDRGIFQFF. CDR3 bases: TGTGCCACCAGTGATTTCAAGGACAGGGGGATTTTTCAGTTCTTC.